The text below deals with one T cell receptor beta chain. The table lists this clonotype with a count of one. The clone's antigen remains unknown. Base qualities are not provided; no much larger clone lies one nucleotide away. A solitary read yields weak support. These data are taken from a study of Graves' ophthalmopathy and Graves' hyperthyroidism (dated 2018 in TCRdb). Context from the whole study: Stable hyperthyroidism was defined as no progression to ophthalmopathy within 18 months of follow-up. To tell Graves' ophthalmopathy apart from Graves' hyperthyroidism, and to predict which patients would progress to ophthalmopathy, the study relied on TCR beta repertoire signatures. In total, some 140 blood samples were TCR-sequenced: approximately 40 ophthalmopathy, some 80 hyperthyroidism and some 17 hyperthyroidism-to-ophthalmopathy patients. To explore V-J signatures that separate ophthalmopathy from hyperthyroidism, a discovery set of about a hundred patients was enrolled, consisting of about 45 with ophthalmopathy and around 57 with stable hyperthyroidism. An independent validation cohort was composed of fewer than 20 hyperthyroidism patients and 15 to 17 patients who later progressed from hyperthyroidism to ophthalmopathy. In more than five hyperthyroidism patients, T-cell repertoires of thyroid tissue and blood were compared. Following sample collection, hyperthyroidism patients were given methimazole at a starting dose of 30 mg daily, and ophthalmopathy patients were given high-dose intravenous methylprednisolone.

Including cysteine and phenylalanine, the CDR3 has 13 amino acids. Just CDR3 DNA is preserved here, 39 bases in frame from base 1. Trimming at the junction amounts to 8 bases on V and 2 bases on J, and the germline ends lie 13 bases apart. The germline V gene provides CDR1 MGHDK and CDR2 SYGVNS. The hyperthyroidism patients were 18 to 65 years old and newly diagnosed, with a disease duration of less than 2 months. Patients were excluded if they had other autoimmune diseases, uncontrolled infections, pregnancy or lactation. Clinical symptoms, serum thyroxine, TRAb, thyroid ultrasound and orbital computed tomography were used for diagnosis. Total RNA was extracted with Trizol reagent and quality-checked on an Agilent 2100 Bioanalyzer. TCR beta CDR3 regions were amplified from RNA transcripts for repertoire sequencing. The first round was an RT-PCR using HTBI primers with the Qiagen OneStep RT-PCR kit, and this first round was followed by a second-round multiplex PCR, then size selection and purification. Libraries were sequenced on an Illumina HiSeq2000 using paired-end 100 bp reads. The authors' pipeline ran thus. SOAPnuke was used to process the reads, throwing out any read that had adapters, had uncalled bases, had a mean Phred below 15, or lacked an exact constant-primer or identifier match. COPE v1.2.5 was used to merge high-quality paired reads. Clonotypes were defined as unique nucleotide sequences and were aligned to IMGT TRB V, D and J references using MiTCR v1.1. Only V-J combinations with frequency above 0.0001 were analysed, covering approximately 99% of repertoires. A TCR clonal expansion and chaos score per V-J combination was defined as the ratio of F50 clonal expansion to chaos observed in the TCRdist matrix. Features were reduced by Welch's t-statistics and random forest to approximately 13 V-J combinations, which fed a naive Bayes classifier. The Morisita-Horn index was used to measure how similar the thyroid and blood repertoires were. TCRdb's own reprocessing of the public reads used fastp at Q25 and MiXCR and kept productive beta chains. Each entry is one CDR3 protein sequence, shown with its most common DNA and genes. The V and J calls reflect TCRdb's pipeline rather than the authors' work. The sample data list about 1.1 million distinct CDR3 sequences, and 35% to 40% of these were observed just once. 8.5% to 14% of the sample comes from the top ten.

What the authors observed across the whole study: In validation, the model predicted ophthalmopathy progression with more than 70% sensitivity and 72.22% specificity; more than ten predicted patients were CT-confirmed with GO in a median of about 6.2 months. No statistical method was used to set the sample size in advance, and the investigators knew which group each participant was assigned to. In cross-validation, the 13-signature model distinguished ophthalmopathy from stable hyperthyroidism with about 90% sensitivity and around 81% specificity, and in the test set the corresponding values were 80% and 75%. Most of the expanded thyroid clonotypes with a frequency above 0.001 were also detected in blood, and it was suggested that the thyroid immune response may be reflected by blood repertoires.

The V and J segments used are TRBV25-1 and TRBJ2-7, and possibly TRBD1, on 5 matching bases. The sequencing sample was made of peripheral blood or thyroid tissue (not recorded which). The TCR originated in an adult man with Graves' hyperthyroidism. This receptor has the CDR3 CASVGTGAYEQYF. The nucleotide sequence is TGTGCCAGCGTAGGAACAGGTGCCTACGAGCAGTACTTC.